Detailed here is one TCR beta chain. Its cognate antigen is unknown. The data originate from a study of T cell responses to AZD1222 COVID-19 vaccine. Study conclusions and caveats: Among the donors, most were white British and more were female, and clonal diversity was possibly underestimated. The study sampled repertoires only after the peak T cell response. The study found Spike-specific TCR breadth and depth rose after two AZD1222 doses. Across the whole spike, CD4 TCRs peaked at regions 160-218 and 743-854.

The data were produced by immunoSEQ multiplex PCR, yet TCRdb's version contains in-frame clones alone and is incomplete. The sample has some 150,000 clones; nearly 90% are singletons. CDR3 size: 15 residues. Trimming removed 2 bases at V and 4 bases at J, with 12 bases between. The V gene's germline CDR1 is SGHAT and CDR2 FQNNGV. This specimen was peripheral blood, taken 28 days after the second dose of the MenACWY control vaccine. The chain is built from TRBV11-2 and TRBJ1-3; no firm D call. The sequence was obtained from an adult who received the MenACWY meningococcal vaccine as a control. CDR3 protein: CASSLFGVAGNTIYF. The CDR3 bases are TGTGCCAGCAGCTTATTCGGAGTGGCAGGAAACACCATATATTTT.